A single sample is the source of the 19 T cell receptor beta chains below, sequenced in a study of T cell repertoires in cytomegalovirus infection. TCRdb passed the reads through MiXCR, listing each CDR3 protein once. The sample has 100,000 or so distinct CDR3 sequences; approximately 15% are singletons. Sequencing used PBMCs. Every receptor here comes from a human donor in good health (CMV status not recorded). Some clones in this sample may be carry-over from other donors' samples.

This clonotype was detected many times. The chain is built from TRBV7-2 and TRBJ1-5; 8 bases match TRBD1. V lost 6 bases to trimming and J lost 2 bases; unmatched junction nucleotides: 3. This CDR3 is 14 amino acids long. Germline CDR1 SGHTA, CDR2 FQGNSA. The CDR3 protein is CASRLTGGNQPQHF. The CDR3 bases are TGTGCCAGCAGACTGACAGGGGGCAATCAGCCCCAGCATTTT.

The V gene is TRBV20-1, the J gene TRBJ1-1; D is perhaps TRBD1 (6 bases). CDR1 and CDR2 (germline): DFQATT, SNEGSKA (reference sequence). V lost 6 bases, J lost 0 bases, and 17 bases lay in between. The CDR3 extends over 15 amino acids. The CDR3 DNA sequence: TGCAGTGCGACGGACAGCTCCACATTGAACACTGAAGCTTTCTTT. Protein: CSATDSSTLNTEAFF.

This clonotype was counted between two and nine times. V usage is TRBV12-3 or TRBV12-4 and J usage is TRBJ2-7, with D maybe TRBD1 (5 bases). The germline V and J ends were trimmed by 8 bases and 2 bases, with 10 bases remaining between them. CDR3 size: 12 residues. This CDR3 is CASGPRAYEQYF. The CDR3 region has the DNA TGTGCCAGCGGACCCAGGGCCTACGAGCAGTACTTC.

Of note for this clonotype: A much larger clone differs from this one at a single base, so this may be a read error. The rearrangement joins TRBV28 to TRBJ2-3; 8 bases map to TRBD1. CDR1 is MDHEN and CDR2 is SYDVKM in the germline V gene. The CDR3 has 14 amino acids. The CDR3 bases are TGTGCCAGCAGCCTCGGACAGGGTGTAGATATGCAGTATTTT. This codes for CASSLGQGVDMQYF.

This clonotype showed up just a few times. The V gene is TRBV29-1, the J gene TRBJ1-1; D possibly corresponds to TRBD1 (5 bases). This CDR3 has 12 amino acids. In germline, CDR1 is SQVTM, CDR2 ANQGSEA. V was pared by 3 bases and J by 4 bases, with 9 bases between. The CDR3 bases are TGCAGCGTTGAGGGCAGGGCCACTGAAGCTTTCTTT. This sequence encodes CSVEGRATEAFF.

This clonotype was counted ten times or more. The gene calls are TRBV20-1 and TRBJ1-2; D might be TRBD1 (5 bases). The CDR3 extends over 13 amino acids. Germline CDR1 reads DFQATT; CDR2 reads SNEGSKA (reference sequence). V was pared by 8 bases and J by 7 bases, with 20 bases between. CDR3 region: CSTPNVGAVGYTF. CDR3 coding DNA: TGCAGTACCCCCAACGTAGGGGCTGTTGGCTACACCTTC.

Ten or more counts support this clonotype. The CDR3 coding sequence is TGTGCCAGCAGCTTAGGAAGGACTAGCGGGGGCCCCTTATCCTACAATGAGCAGTTCTTC. It codes for CASSLGRTSGGPLSYNEQFF. The chain employs TRBV7-9 and TRBJ2-1, with TRBD2 identical over 13 bases. The CDR3 has 20 amino acids. The V gene end was trimmed by 1 base and the J gene end by 1 base; junction bases not matched to a gene: 10. Germline V gene sequence: CDR1 SEHNR, CDR2 FQNEAQ (reference sequence).

This rearrangement joins TRBV5-1 to TRBJ2-4, with D perhaps TRBD1 or TRBD2 (5 bases each). V was cut by 6 bases and J by 1 base, with 11 bases left in between. This CDR3 is 14 amino acids long. The germline V gene encodes CDR1 SGHRS and CDR2 YFSETQ. CDR3 in amino acids: CASMPEGAKNIQYF. CDR3 bases: TGCGCCAGCATGCCTGAGGGGGCCAAAAACATTCAGTACTTC. The whole variable domain, remainder taken from reference TRBV5-1 and TRBJ2-4, is KAGVTQTPRYLIKTRGQQVTLSCSPISGHRSVSWYQQTPGQGLQFLFEYFSETQRNKGNFPGRFSGRQFSNSRSEMNVSTLELGDSALYLCASMPEGAKNIQYFGAGTRLSVL.

This chain connects TRBV6-2 or TRBV6-3 to TRBJ2-1, with 8 bases lining up with TRBD2. Trimming at V came to 2 bases and at J to 14 bases, leaving 2 bases not matched to a gene. CDR3 length: 11 amino acids. Looked up from germline, CDR1 is MNHEY and CDR2 is SVGEGT. In DNA, the CDR3 is TGTGCCAGCAGTTACGGGACTAGGGAGTTCTTC. Protein: CASSYGTREFF.

This clonotype was counted ten times or more. The chain joins TRBV10-3 to TRBJ1-1; D may be TRBD1 (6 bases). Germline CDR1 ENHRY, CDR2 SYGVKD. V lost 3 bases and J 7 bases, leaving 12 bases between the germline ends. The CDR3 length is 13 residues. The CDR3 spells CAISDLGQNEAFF. In DNA, the CDR3 is TGTGCCATCAGTGACCTTGGACAGAATGAAGCTTTCTTT.

The chain couples TRBV29-1 to TRBJ1-2; tentative D call: TRBD1 (6 bases). Trimming pared 8 bases from V and 7 bases from J, leaving 17 bases between. This CDR3 comprises 12 residues. Germline V lookup: CDR1 SQVTM, CDR2 ANQGSEA. CDR3 in amino acids: CSSKNGTLGYTF. The CDR3 coding sequence is TGCAGCTCCAAAAACGGGACACTTGGCTACACCTTC.

This clonotype was recorded at least ten times. This chain connects TRBV7-2 to TRBJ1-2, with D unresolved. Between the trimmed V and J ends, which lost 5 bases and 5 bases, there was a span of 21 bases. Germline loops: CDR1 SGHTA, CDR2 FQGNSA. The CDR3 contains 16 residues. CDR3 protein: CASSPRRSPGFYGYTF. The CDR3 region has the DNA TGTGCCAGCAGCCCCCGTAGGTCGCCGGGGTTTTATGGCTACACCTTC. Looking up the rest from reference TRBV7-2 and TRBJ1-2 gives the full variable domain: GAGVSQSPSNKVTEKGKDVELRCDPISGHTALYWYRQSLGQGLEFLIYFQGNSAPDKSGLPSDRFSAERTGGSVSTLTIQRTQQEDSAVYLCASSPRRSPGFYGYTFGSGTRLTVV.

There are many counts of this clonotype. The rearrangement links TRBV2 to TRBJ2-2, with 8 nucleotides matching TRBD2. The CDR3 loop spans 13 amino acids. V trimming: 8 bases; J trimming: 6 bases; junction bases outside the gene matches: 5. Germline V gene data show CDR1 as SNHLY and CDR2 as FYNNEI. CDR3 sequence: CASREGRSGELFF. CDR3 sequence (DNA): TGTGCCAGCCGGGAGGGCAGATCCGGGGAGCTGTTTTTT.

For this clonotype: This sequence may be a read error, since a much larger clone differs from it by one base. The chain couples TRBV6-2 or TRBV6-3 to TRBJ1-1; D not certain. The CDR3 length is 17 residues. Trimming took off 2 bases at V and 4 bases at J, with 20 bases between the two ends. Germline-derived CDR1 and CDR2 are MNHEY and SVGEGT. In DNA form, the CDR3 reads TGTGCCAGCAGTTACCGTAAACGATTGACCCTCGCCACTGAAGCTTTCTTT. Encoded protein: CASSYRKRLTLATEAFF.

The sample holds many counts of this clonotype. The chain recombines TRBV7-2 with TRBJ1-5; a weak D match, TRBD1 (6 bases). In germline, CDR1 is SGHTA, CDR2 FQGNSA. V lost 4 bases, J lost 4 bases, and 26 bases lay in between. The CDR3 has 19 residues. The CDR3 loop is CASSSPGGGISTRNQPQHF. The CDR3 region has the DNA TGTGCCAGCAGCTCTCCGGGGGGCGGAATATCTACACGGAATCAGCCCCAGCATTTT.

This clonotype was detected a few times. The V call is TRBV6-5, the J call TRBJ2-3; D ambiguous. The germline gives CDR1 MNHEY, CDR2 SVGAGI. The CDR3 runs 14 residues. V lost 2 bases and J lost 5, with 11 bases in between. For the CDR3, the DNA is TGTGCCAGCAGTTACGGCGTAGTGGGAGATACGCAGTATTTT. Translation gives CASSYGVVGDTQYF.

The rearrangement links TRBV19 to TRBJ1-1, with 11 bases that match TRBD1. The trim removed 8 bases at V and 0 bases at J, leaving 11 bases unmatched. The CDR3 has 17 amino acids. Germline CDR1 LNHDA, CDR2 SQIVND (reference sequence). CDR3 DNA: TGTGCCAGTTCATCCCGGACAGGGGGCCCTATGAACACTGAAGCTTTCTTT. Protein sequence: CASSSRTGGPMNTEAFF.

The genes are TRBV6-5 and TRBJ1-5; no firm D call. CDR1 and CDR2 from the germline V gene are MNHEY and SVGAGI. This CDR3 is 15 amino acids long. V lost 2 bases to trimming and J lost 1 base, with 9 bases between them. The CDR3 region is CASSYGRGSNQPQHF. CDR3 in DNA: TGTGCCAGCAGTTACGGGCGGGGAAGCAATCAGCCCCAGCATTTT.

This clonotype has ten or more counts. The rearrangement joins TRBV7-9 to TRBJ2-5; D may be TRBD1 (6 bases). Trimming took 2 bases from V and 7 from J, leaving 23 bases between them. The CDR3 contains 17 residues. Germline V gives CDR1 SEHNR, CDR2 FQNEAQ (reference sequence). In nucleotides, the CDR3 is TGTGCCAGCAGCTTAATTGCCGGGACACCCTTAACCAGGACCCAGTACTTC. It codes for CASSLIAGTPLTRTQYF.